This entry describes one TCR beta chain. The data were obtained in a study of blood T cell repertoires in COVID-19. At the level of the study: Researchers got acute and convalescent COVID-19 samples from the United States, Italy and Spain.

Germline assignment: CDR1 SGHRS and CDR2 YFSETQ. The CDR3 is 18 residues long. The J segment lost 2 bases and the V segment lost 4 bases, leaving 17 bases of the junction unmatched. The table came from immunoSEQ multiplex PCR; TCRdb's copy has only in-frame clones and leaves some out. The table shows roughly 250,000 clones, with roughly 89% occurring only once. The TCR comes from a woman aged 40 to 50 who had recovered from COVID-19. Source material: peripheral blood. This chain connects TRBV5-1 to TRBJ2-7, with TRBD1 matching 8 bases. CDR3 loop: CASSLRTTGQGLTYEQYF. The CDR3 coding sequence is TGCGCCAGCAGCCTAAGGACCACCGGACAGGGACTGACCTACGAGCAGTACTTC. The variable domain in full, completed from reference TRBV5-1 and TRBJ2-7, reads KAGVTQTPRYLIKTRGQQVTLSCSPISGHRSVSWYQQTPGQGLQFLFEYFSETQRNKGNFPGRFSGRQFSNSRSEMNVSTLELGDSALYLCASSLRTTGQGLTYEQYFGPGTRLTVT.